This T cell receptor beta chain originates from a study of blood T cell repertoires in COVID-19. At the level of the study: The United States, Italy and Spain were the sources of the acute and convalescent COVID-19 samples. PBMCs, B-cell-depleted T cells, or T cells were the source of the cDNA or gDNA that made up the material.

Authors' data handling: Reference gene primer amplification gave estimated nucleated cell counts. TCRdb's table, derived via immunoSEQ multiplex PCR, lists solely in-frame clones and lacks some. D and trimming were read from the DNA, whereas the V and J calls and clone size are those reported in that table. This sample yields 250,000 to 300,000 clones, of which approximately 86% are seen a single time; almost 2% belongs to the top ten. The V gene lost 8 bases and the J gene lost 0 bases, with 11 bases spanning the gap. From germline, CDR1 is LNHDA and CDR2 SQIVND (reference sequence). This CDR3 has 14 residues.

The sequenced material came from peripheral blood. The chain has TRBV19 and TRBJ1-5; D is unresolved. The receptor comes from a man aged 30 to 39 with active or convalescent COVID-19. The CDR3 region has the DNA TGTGCCAGTTGTCGAGCATATAGCAATCAGCCCCAGCATTTT. This gives the protein CASCRAYSNQPQHF.